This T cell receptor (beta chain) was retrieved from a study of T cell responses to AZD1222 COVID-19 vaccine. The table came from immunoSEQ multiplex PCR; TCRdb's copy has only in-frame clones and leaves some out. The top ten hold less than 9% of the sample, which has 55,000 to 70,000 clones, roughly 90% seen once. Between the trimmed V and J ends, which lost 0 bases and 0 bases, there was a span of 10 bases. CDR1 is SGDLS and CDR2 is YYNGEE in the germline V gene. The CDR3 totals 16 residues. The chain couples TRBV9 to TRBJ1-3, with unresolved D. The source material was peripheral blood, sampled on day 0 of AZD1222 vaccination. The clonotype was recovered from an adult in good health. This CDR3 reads CASSVGSLNSGNTIYF. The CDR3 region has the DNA TGTGCCAGCAGCGTAGGATCCCTGAACTCTGGAAACACCATATATTTT.